This TCR beta chain was captured by sequencing in a study of blood T cell repertoires in COVID-19. In the authors' methods: Using reference gene primer amplification, nucleated cell counts were estimated. The method was immunoSEQ multiplex PCR; TCRdb's version includes in-frame clones alone and lacks a portion of them. The V and J calls and clone size are taken from that table; D and trimming were inferred from the DNA. The sample holds about 130,000 clones; approximately 81% are singletons and the top ten take 6%. In this sample, this clone turned up a few times. The CDR3 totals 15 residues. V was shortened by 2 bases and J by 2 bases, with 16 bases between the two germline ends. CDR1 and CDR2 from the germline V gene are GTSNPN and SVGIG (reference sequence).

Sequencing was performed on peripheral blood. The receptor's source is an elderly man with COVID-19, enrolled during active disease. The chain uses TRBV30 and TRBJ2-7, with D possibly TRBD1 on 6 matching bases. The CDR3 loop is CAWSSRQDPTYEQYF. In DNA, the CDR3 is TGTGCCTGGAGTTCGAGACAGGACCCTACCTACGAGCAGTACTTC. The entire variable domain, with the rest obtained from reference TRBV30 and TRBJ2-7, is as follows: SQTIHQWPATLVQPVGSPLSLECTVEGTSNPNLYWYRQAAGRGLQLLFYSVGIGQISSEVPQNLSASRPQDRQFILSSKKLLLSDSGFYLCAWSSRQDPTYEQYFGPGTRLTVT.